Presented here are 10 T cell receptor beta chains from one specimen sequenced in a study of T cell changes during pregnancy in multiple sclerosis. TCRdb keeps only in-frame clones here, not all; method: immunoSEQ multiplex PCR. The sample lists about 73,000 clones; more than 90% were seen once. Sample: peripheral blood, taken in the second trimester of pregnancy. These receptor sequences come from a female donor in good health, enrolled as a control in a pregnancy study.

The chain couples TRBV30 to TRBJ1-1; no definite D call. V dropped 0 bases and J dropped 1 base, with 6 bases sitting between them. This CDR3 comprises 13 residues. Germline CDR1 reads GTSNPN; CDR2 reads SVGIG (reference sequence). The CDR3 sequence is CAWSVRGNTEAFF. Written as DNA, the CDR3 is TGTGCCTGGAGTGTTCGGGGGAACACTGAAGCTTTCTTT.

The rearrangement joins TRBV4-2 to TRBJ2-7; perhaps TRBD1 as D (7 bases). The CDR3 sequence is 16 residues long. V was shortened by 1 base and J by 2 bases, with 15 bases between the two germline ends. CDR1 LGHNA and CDR2 YNFKEQ come from the germline V gene. The CDR3 bases are TGTGCCAGCAGCCAAGTGGAGGGACAGTCCACCTACGAGCAGTACTTC. As protein: CASSQVEGQSTYEQYF.

This rearrangement joins TRBV4-3 to TRBJ2-7; maybe TRBD2 (5 bases). V lost 0 bases and J 2 bases, leaving 11 bases between the germline ends. Germline CDR1 is LGHNA and CDR2 is YSLEER. The CDR3 extends over 15 amino acids. The CDR3 DNA sequence: TGCGCCAGCAGCCAAGATTACGGGAAAACCTACGAGCAGTACTTC. Its protein is CASSQDYGKTYEQYF.

This chain uses TRBV4-3 with TRBJ2-1, with 7 bases aligning to TRBD1. This CDR3 is built from 16 residues. Trimming removed 4 bases from V and 4 bases from J; junction bases left unmatched: 10. Looked up from germline, CDR1 is LGHNA and CDR2 is YSLEER. CDR3 amino acids: CASSPAGTDYYNEQFF. As DNA, the CDR3 is TGCGCCAGCAGCCCGGCCGGGACAGATTATTACAATGAGCAGTTCTTC.

The count of this clone is one. The CDR3 here is CASSWGQGVLETQYF. The CDR3 coding sequence is TGTGCCAGCAGCTGGGGACAGGGGGTCTTGGAGACCCAGTACTTC. V gene TRBV13 combines with J gene TRBJ2-5; 11 positions agree with TRBD1. V was clipped by 4 bases and J by 5 bases; unmatched bases: 6. CDR3 length equals 15 residues. Germline CDR1 reads PRHDT; CDR2 reads FYEKMQ (reference sequence).

This rearrangement joins TRBV2 to TRBJ2-4; D gene uncertain. The CDR3 sequence is 14 residues long. Trimming pared 6 bases from V and 6 bases from J, leaving 15 bases between. Germline-derived CDR1 and CDR2 are SNHLY and FYNNEI. Here the CDR3 DNA reads TGTGCCAGCAGGCTTCTAGTGGCCCGAAACATTCAGTACTTC. Translating it yields CASRLLVARNIQYF.

V gene TRBV6-1 combines with J gene TRBJ1-3, with a tentative D call TRBD1 (6 bases). The germline V gene encodes CDR1 MNHNS and CDR2 SASEGT. The V gene lost 6 bases and the J gene lost 5 bases, with 11 bases spanning the gap. The CDR3 has 13 amino acids. CDR3 coding DNA: TGTGCCAGCAGGGACAGCGACCGAAACACCATATATTTT. Its translation is CASRDSDRNTIYF.

The genes are TRBV28 and TRBJ2-7; 10 bases are a match to TRBD1. V shed 6 bases and J 3 bases; nucleotides not matched to a gene: 8. Germline values: CDR1 MDHEN, CDR2 SYDVKM. The CDR3 has 15 amino acids. CDR3 in DNA: TGTGCCAGCAGCCGTCCCGGGACAGGGGTCTACGAGCAGTACTTC. This encodes CASSRPGTGVYEQYF.

The V call is TRBV6-5, the J call TRBJ2-2; D gene uncertain. Trimming left V 0 bases short and J 1 base short, with 3 bases between. The CDR3 is 14 amino acids. The germline V gene has CDR1 MNHEY and CDR2 SVGAGI. CDR3 in amino acids: CASSYSRNTGELFF. The CDR3, as DNA: TGTGCCAGCAGTTACTCCAGGAACACCGGGGAGCTGTTTTTT.

V usage is TRBV2 and J usage is TRBJ1-2; D not resolved. Trimming took off 6 bases at V and 0 bases at J, with 14 bases between the two ends. CDR1 is SNHLY, CDR2 FYNNEI, per germline. The CDR3 consists of 15 residues. The CDR3 DNA reads as TGTGCCAGCAGACCCCGTCATTTAGCTAACTATGGCTACACCTTC. Translating it yields CASRPRHLANYGYTF.